This is a list of T cell receptor beta chains from one sample in a study of control samples from healthy donors and cancer patients. The data were produced by immunoSEQ multiplex PCR, yet TCRdb's version contains in-frame clones alone and is incomplete. The sample shows 150,000 to 200,000 clones, around 90% of them seen only once. Sequencing was done on a sample of blood. These receptor sequences come from a man aged 25-45 years in good health. Both conserved end residues are part of each CDR3. The D gene is left open where the match is weak. Not every row has a clone size; where given, it reads once, few, many or a size class.

cdr3_nt: TGTGCCAGCAGTTTAAGTCCCAGCCACGAACCATCCTACGAGCAGTACTTC; cdr3_aa: CASSLSPSHEPSYEQYF; v_call: TRBV27; cdr3_length: 17; d_call: NA; j_call: TRBJ2-7; clone_size: NA
cdr3_nt: TGTGCCAGCAGTTATTACCAAGAGACCCAGTACTTC; cdr3_aa: CASSYYQETQYF; v_call: TRBV12-3/TRBV12-4; cdr3_length: 12; d_call: NA; j_call: TRBJ2-5; clone_size: NA
cdr3_nt: TGCGCCAGCGAGGACCCGGCGGTTGAAAAACTGTTTTTT; cdr3_aa: CASEDPAVEKLFF; v_call: TRBV10-2; cdr3_length: 13; d_call: NA; j_call: TRBJ1-4; clone_size: NA
cdr3_nt: TGTGCCAGTGGAAGGGGGGGGAACACTGAAGCTTTCTTT; cdr3_aa: CASGRGGNTEAFF; v_call: TRBV19; cdr3_length: 13; d_call: NA; j_call: TRBJ1-1; clone_size: NA
cdr3_nt: TGTGCCAGCAGCTTGGGGTTGTGGACTAGCACAGATACGCAGTATTTT; cdr3_aa: CASSLGLWTSTDTQYF; v_call: TRBV5-6; cdr3_length: 16; d_call: NA; j_call: TRBJ2-3; clone_size: NA
cdr3_nt: TGTGCCAGCAGCCCAGGGGCAATAGGCGGCTACACCTTC; cdr3_aa: CASSPGAIGGYTF; v_call: TRBV28; cdr3_length: 13; d_call: NA; j_call: TRBJ1-2; clone_size: NA
cdr3_nt: TGTGCCAGCTCAGACACAGATACGCAGTATTTT; cdr3_aa: CASSDTDTQYF; v_call: TRBV18; cdr3_length: 11; d_call: NA; j_call: TRBJ2-3; clone_size: NA
cdr3_nt: TGTGCCAGTAGTCCCGACAGGGGGCATGGGGCCAACGTCCTGACTTTC; cdr3_aa: CASSPDRGHGANVLTF; v_call: TRBV19; cdr3_length: 16; d_call: TRBD1; j_call: TRBJ2-6; clone_size: NA
cdr3_nt: TGTGCCACCGGGCGGTTGCCGAACACTGAAGCTTTCTTT; cdr3_aa: CATGRLPNTEAFF; v_call: TRBV5-4; cdr3_length: 13; d_call: NA; j_call: TRBJ1-1; clone_size: NA
cdr3_nt: TGTGCCAGCAGTTACGGAAGTAGCGCCTCCTACAATGAGCAGTTCTTC; cdr3_aa: CASSYGSSASYNEQFF; v_call: TRBV6-5; cdr3_length: 16; d_call: NA; j_call: TRBJ2-1; clone_size: NA
cdr3_nt: TGTGCCAGCAGCGGCCTATCCTTCTATGGCTACACCTTC; cdr3_aa: CASSGLSFYGYTF; v_call: TRBV9; cdr3_length: 13; d_call: NA; j_call: TRBJ1-2; clone_size: NA
cdr3_nt: TGCGCCAGCAGCTTGCTAGCGGGAGCGAACAATGAGCAGTTCTTC; cdr3_aa: CASSLLAGANNEQFF; v_call: TRBV5-1; cdr3_length: 15; d_call: TRBD2; j_call: TRBJ2-1; clone_size: NA
cdr3_nt: TGCGCCAGCAGCCAAGATCTTTACGGCCCGGGACAGAAGAATTCACCCCTCCACTTT; cdr3_aa: CASSQDLYGPGQKNSPLHF; v_call: TRBV4-3; cdr3_length: 19; d_call: TRBD1; j_call: TRBJ1-6; clone_size: few
cdr3_nt: TGTGCCATCAGTGGCTCAGGGGGAGAAGGCTACACCTTC; cdr3_aa: CAISGSGGEGYTF; v_call: TRBV10-3; cdr3_length: 13; d_call: TRBD1; j_call: TRBJ1-2; clone_size: NA
cdr3_nt: TGCGCCAGCAGCTTGGAGGCTGGGGCCAACGTCCTGACTTTC; cdr3_aa: CASSLEAGANVLTF; v_call: TRBV5-1; cdr3_length: 14; d_call: NA; j_call: TRBJ2-6; clone_size: NA
cdr3_nt: TGCGCCAGCAGCCGGGAGAGGGGGCTTAACACTGAAGCTTTCTTT; cdr3_aa: CASSRERGLNTEAFF; v_call: TRBV5-1; cdr3_length: 15; d_call: TRBD1; j_call: TRBJ1-1; clone_size: NA
cdr3_nt: TGTGCCAGCAGCGCAAAGTTGAACACTGAAGCTTTCTTT; cdr3_aa: CASSAKLNTEAFF; v_call: TRBV7-2; cdr3_length: 13; d_call: NA; j_call: TRBJ1-1; clone_size: NA
cdr3_nt: TGTGCCAGCTCACCGCCGGGACAGGGATACGAGCAGTACTTC; cdr3_aa: CASSPPGQGYEQYF; v_call: TRBV18; cdr3_length: 14; d_call: TRBD1; j_call: TRBJ2-7; clone_size: NA
cdr3_nt: TGTGCCAGCAGCCTGGGACAGGGGGACTATGGCTACACCTTC; cdr3_aa: CASSLGQGDYGYTF; v_call: TRBV7-2; cdr3_length: 14; d_call: TRBD1; j_call: TRBJ1-2; clone_size: NA
cdr3_nt: TGTGCCACCCCTCCCTCCTGGGTCCCTAGCAATGAGCAGTTCTTC; cdr3_aa: CATPPSWVPSNEQFF; v_call: TRBV24-1; cdr3_length: 15; d_call: NA; j_call: TRBJ2-1; clone_size: NA
cdr3_nt: TGTGCCAGCAGTATGCTGACAGGGGCAAATCAGCCCCAGCATTTT; cdr3_aa: CASSMLTGANQPQHF; v_call: TRBV27; cdr3_length: 15; d_call: TRBD1; j_call: TRBJ1-5; clone_size: NA
cdr3_nt: TGTGCCAGCAGTGAAGCGCTGGGGGGCGCGAATGGCTACACCTTC; cdr3_aa: CASSEALGGANGYTF; v_call: TRBV2; cdr3_length: 15; d_call: NA; j_call: TRBJ1-2; clone_size: NA
cdr3_nt: TGTGCCATCACCGGGACATATGCGAACACCGGGGAGCTGTTTTTT; cdr3_aa: CAITGTYANTGELFF; v_call: TRBV6-5; cdr3_length: 15; d_call: NA; j_call: TRBJ2-2; clone_size: few
cdr3_nt: TGTGCCAGCAGTGGAATAAGGACTAGCGCGGGCACAGATACGCAGTATTTT; cdr3_aa: CASSGIRTSAGTDTQYF; v_call: TRBV25-1; cdr3_length: 17; d_call: TRBD2; j_call: TRBJ2-3; clone_size: few
cdr3_nt: TGTGCCACCAGCAGAGATGGATCTAGGGGAGAGACCCAGTACTTC; cdr3_aa: CATSRDGSRGETQYF; v_call: TRBV15; cdr3_length: 15; d_call: NA; j_call: TRBJ2-5; clone_size: once
cdr3_nt: TGTGCCAGCAGTCCGGGACAGGGGACTAATGAAAAACTGTTTTTT; cdr3_aa: CASSPGQGTNEKLFF; v_call: TRBV27; cdr3_length: 15; d_call: TRBD1; j_call: TRBJ1-4; clone_size: NA
cdr3_nt: TGTGCCAGCAGTTCCGACAAGACCTACGAGCAGTACTTC; cdr3_aa: CASSSDKTYEQYF; v_call: TRBV6-2/TRBV6-3; cdr3_length: 13; d_call: NA; j_call: TRBJ2-7; clone_size: once
cdr3_nt: TGTGCCTGGAGAGGGAAGGCTGAAGCTTTCTTT; cdr3_aa: CAWRGKAEAFF; v_call: TRBV30; cdr3_length: 11; d_call: NA; j_call: TRBJ1-1; clone_size: NA
cdr3_nt: TGTGCCTGGAGTGTAACTGGGTATGGCTACACCTTC; cdr3_aa: CAWSVTGYGYTF; v_call: TRBV30; cdr3_length: 12; d_call: NA; j_call: TRBJ1-2; clone_size: NA
cdr3_nt: TGCGCCAGCAGTGAGTCGACGGGTCAGCCCCAGCATTTT; cdr3_aa: CASSESTGQPQHF; v_call: TRBV10-2; cdr3_length: 13; d_call: NA; j_call: TRBJ1-5; clone_size: NA
cdr3_nt: TGTGCCAGCAGTCCCCTTGCTGTAGCCTCCTACGAGCAGTACTTC; cdr3_aa: CASSPLAVASYEQYF; v_call: TRBV27; cdr3_length: 15; d_call: NA; j_call: TRBJ2-7; clone_size: NA
cdr3_nt: TGTGCCTGGAGTACAGGGGGCGCAGAGACCCAGTACTTC; cdr3_aa: CAWSTGGAETQYF; v_call: TRBV30; cdr3_length: 13; d_call: TRBD1; j_call: TRBJ2-5; clone_size: NA
cdr3_nt: TGTGCCAGCAGTTTATCGTTGGGACAGATCCCCTACGAGCAGTACTTC; cdr3_aa: CASSLSLGQIPYEQYF; v_call: TRBV27; cdr3_length: 16; d_call: TRBD1; j_call: TRBJ2-7; clone_size: NA
cdr3_nt: TGCGCCAGCAGCGGGACTACGAACACCGGGGAGCTGTTTTTT; cdr3_aa: CASSGTTNTGELFF; v_call: TRBV5-1; cdr3_length: 14; d_call: TRBD2; j_call: TRBJ2-2; clone_size: NA
cdr3_nt: TGCGCCAGCAGCCAAAATGGACAGGGGGGGGAAAAACTGTTTTTT; cdr3_aa: CASSQNGQGGEKLFF; v_call: TRBV4-3; cdr3_length: 15; d_call: TRBD1; j_call: TRBJ1-4; clone_size: NA
cdr3_nt: TGTGCCACCAGCAGAAGGAGCGGAGGGGTTGGCGAGACCCAGTACTTC; cdr3_aa: CATSRRSGGVGETQYF; v_call: TRBV15; cdr3_length: 16; d_call: NA; j_call: TRBJ2-5; clone_size: NA
cdr3_nt: TGTGCCAGCCTTTCAGTGGGGGCCGGCACTGAAGCTTTCTTT; cdr3_aa: CASLSVGAGTEAFF; v_call: TRBV27; cdr3_length: 14; d_call: NA; j_call: TRBJ1-1; clone_size: NA
cdr3_nt: TGCAGCGTTGCAGGGGACAGCCTCCCGTATGGCTACACCTTC; cdr3_aa: CSVAGDSLPYGYTF; v_call: TRBV29-1; cdr3_length: 14; d_call: TRBD1; j_call: TRBJ1-2; clone_size: NA
cdr3_nt: TGCGCCAGCAGCCAAGGCCAAAGGACACATGCCTACGAGCAGTACTTC; cdr3_aa: CASSQGQRTHAYEQYF; v_call: TRBV4-3; cdr3_length: 16; d_call: NA; j_call: TRBJ2-7; clone_size: NA
cdr3_nt: TGTGCCAGCAGCTTTTCAGGGGCCAATGAGCAGTTCTTC; cdr3_aa: CASSFSGANEQFF; v_call: TRBV12-3/TRBV12-4; cdr3_length: 13; d_call: NA; j_call: TRBJ2-1; clone_size: NA
cdr3_nt: TGCGCCAGCAGCTTGGCCGGGGGCAGGGGGCAGGACATTCAGTACTTC; cdr3_aa: CASSLAGGRGQDIQYF; v_call: TRBV5-1; cdr3_length: 16; d_call: TRBD1; j_call: TRBJ2-4; clone_size: NA
cdr3_nt: TGTGCCAGCAGGCCCGGGACCGAGGCTGGCTACACCTTC; cdr3_aa: CASRPGTEAGYTF; v_call: TRBV7-9; cdr3_length: 13; d_call: NA; j_call: TRBJ1-2; clone_size: NA
cdr3_nt: TGCGCCAGCAGCCAAACTAGCGGGGGATACGAGCAGTACTTC; cdr3_aa: CASSQTSGGYEQYF; v_call: TRBV4-3; cdr3_length: 14; d_call: TRBD2; j_call: TRBJ2-7; clone_size: NA
cdr3_nt: TGTGCCAGCAGTCCGCGGAATTTCCAAGAGACCCAGTACTTC; cdr3_aa: CASSPRNFQETQYF; v_call: TRBV3-1/TRBV3-2; cdr3_length: 14; d_call: NA; j_call: TRBJ2-5; clone_size: NA
cdr3_nt: TGTGCCAGTAGTGTGACGGTGACTAATGAAAAACTGTTTTTT; cdr3_aa: CASSVTVTNEKLFF; v_call: TRBV19; cdr3_length: 14; d_call: NA; j_call: TRBJ1-4; clone_size: NA
cdr3_nt: TGTGCCAGCAGCTTAGGGGGGGTAGGGGGCTCCTACGAGCAGTACTTC; cdr3_aa: CASSLGGVGGSYEQYF; v_call: TRBV7-2; cdr3_length: 16; d_call: NA; j_call: TRBJ2-7; clone_size: once
cdr3_nt: TGTGCCAGTAGTATAACCACCCCCTACAATGAGCAGTTCTTC; cdr3_aa: CASSITTPYNEQFF; v_call: TRBV19; cdr3_length: 14; d_call: NA; j_call: TRBJ2-1; clone_size: NA
cdr3_nt: TGTGCCAGTAGCCTATACAATGAGCAGTTCTTC; cdr3_aa: CASSLYNEQFF; v_call: TRBV19; cdr3_length: 11; d_call: NA; j_call: TRBJ2-1; clone_size: NA
cdr3_nt: TGTGCCAGCAGTTCAGACACATACAATGAGCAGTTCTTC; cdr3_aa: CASSSDTYNEQFF; v_call: TRBV6-5; cdr3_length: 13; d_call: NA; j_call: TRBJ2-1; clone_size: once